One sample yielded the 30 T cell receptor beta chains listed below, sequenced in a study of blood T cell repertoires in COVID-19. This table comes from immunoSEQ multiplex PCR, and its TCRdb copy is limited to in-frame clones, with some not included. Here the sample spans around 300,000 clones, 88% being singletons. Sequenced material: PBMCs or T cells enriched from blood (not recorded which). The source is a young man who had recovered from COVID-19.

The chain joins TRBV14 to TRBJ2-7; D remains ambiguous. CDR1 is SGHDN, CDR2 FVKESK, per germline. The CDR3 contains 17 residues. Trimming left V 0 bases short and J 1 base short, with 16 bases between. The CDR3 nucleotides are TGTGCCAGCAGCCAAGAGGGCCACAGAGAGATTTCCTACGAGCAGTACTTC. It codes for CASSQEGHREISYEQYF.

The CDR3 sequence is CASSPSSGGGRYEQYF. Written as DNA, the CDR3 is TGTGCCAGCAGCCCTTCTAGCGGGGGGGGTCGCTACGAGCAGTACTTC. This rearrangement joins TRBV7-9 to TRBJ2-7, with 12 bases matching TRBD2. This CDR3 contains 16 residues. J was trimmed by 3 bases and V by 5 bases; bases with no gene match: 8. Germline CDR1 is SEHNR and CDR2 is FQNEAQ (reference sequence).

The chain joins TRBV7-9 to TRBJ2-7, with 9 bases identical to TRBD1. The CDR3 runs 18 residues. The germline gives CDR1 SEHNR, CDR2 FQNEAQ (reference sequence). V was pared by 1 base and J by 1 base, with 11 bases of the junction left unmatched. As DNA, the CDR3 is TGTGCCAGCAGCTTAGGGTTAGTGCCGGGACAGGGTTCCTACGAGCAGTACTTC. Translated: CASSLGLVPGQGSYEQYF. The whole variable domain, remainder taken from reference TRBV7-9 and TRBJ2-7, is DTGVSQNPRHKITKRGQNVTFRCDPISEHNRLYWYRQTLGQGPEFLTYFQNEAQLEKSRLLSDRFSAERPKGSFSTLEIQRTEQGDSAMYLCASSLGLVPGQGSYEQYFGPGTRLTVT.

In DNA, the CDR3 is TGTGCCAGCAGTTTAAACGGGGAAGCCTACGAGCAGTACTTC. Amino acids: CASSLNGEAYEQYF. J is TRBJ2-7 and V is TRBV27; D possibly corresponds to TRBD2 (5 bases). Trimming cost V 2 bases and J 2 bases, with 10 bases left between them. This CDR3 comprises 14 residues. CDR1 and CDR2 (germline): MNHEY, SMNVEV (reference sequence).

The chain links TRBV9 to TRBJ2-5, with D hard to call. Per germline, CDR1 SGDLS and CDR2 YYNGEE. This CDR3 contains 13 residues. Trimming shortened V by 3 bases and J by 2 bases, and 8 bases separated the two germline ends. The CDR3 spells CASSGTVQETQYF. CDR3 in DNA: TGTGCCAGCAGCGGTACAGTACAAGAGACCCAGTACTTC.

The chain is built from TRBV6-5 and TRBJ2-7; unclear D gene. Per germline, CDR1 MNHEY and CDR2 SVGAGI. Trimming stripped 8 bases from V and 5 bases from J, with 13 bases between. This CDR3 is 12 amino acids long. The CDR3 sequence is CASARRRHEQYF. The CDR3 nucleotides read TGTGCCAGCGCCCGGCGGCGTCACGAGCAGTACTTC.

The rearrangement joins TRBV2 to TRBJ1-6, with a tentative D call TRBD1 (6 bases). The V end lost 5 bases, the J end lost 8 bases, and 13 bases lay between the germline ends. The CDR3 spans 14 residues. Germline V gene data show CDR1 as SNHLY and CDR2 as FYNNEI. The CDR3: CASSSGTYDSPLHF. The DNA for the CDR3 is TGTGCCAGCAGTTCCGGGACATATGATTCACCCCTCCACTTT. The full variable domain, its missing parts supplied by reference TRBV2 and TRBJ1-6, is EPEVTQTPSHQVTQMGQEVILRCVPISNHLYFYWYRQILGQKVEFLVSFYNNEISEKSEIFDDQFSVERPDGSNFTLKIRSTKLEDSAMYFCASSSGTYDSPLHFGNGTRLTVT.

The rearrangement uses TRBV7-8 and TRBJ2-1, with D possibly matching TRBD2 (6 bases). This CDR3 has 15 residues. Trimming pared 3 bases from V and 8 bases from J, leaving 17 bases between. CDR1 and CDR2 from the germline V gene are SGHVS and FQNEAQ. The CDR3 sequence: CASSFGLAYTYEQFF. CDR3 bases: TGTGCCAGCAGCTTTGGCCTAGCGTATACCTATGAGCAGTTCTTC.

The chain joins TRBV14 to TRBJ1-2; 7 bases line up with TRBD1. Trimming removed 4 bases from V and 4 bases from J; junction bases left unmatched: 3. The CDR3 has 13 residues. The germline V gene encodes CDR1 SGHDN and CDR2 FVKESK. The CDR3 loop reads CASSLDRVYGYTF. CDR3 DNA: TGTGCCAGCAGCCTAGACAGGGTCTATGGCTACACCTTC.

This clone appeared many times. The chain couples TRBV28 to TRBJ2-1, with 7 bases that match TRBD1. Germline V CDR1 and CDR2: MDHEN, SYDVKM. The CDR3 is 11 amino acids. V lost 8 bases, J lost 7 bases, and 2 bases stayed unmatched. CDR3 amino acids: CASPRGNEQFF. CDR3 DNA: TGTGCCAGCCCCAGGGGGAATGAGCAGTTCTTC.

The chain employs TRBV21-1 and TRBJ1-1. TRBV21-1 is an annotated pseudogene. This CDR3 spans 10 amino acids. Here the CDR3 reads CASSPREAFF. The CDR3 DNA is TGTGCCAGCAGCCCCCGCGAGGCTTTCTTT.

In its sample, this clone was seen a few times. The V call is TRBV7-9, the J call TRBJ2-1; D is perhaps TRBD1 (6 bases). Trimming pared 5 bases from V and 16 bases from J, leaving 18 bases between. Germline CDR1 and CDR2: SEHNR and FQNEAQ (reference sequence). This CDR3 contains 12 residues. Written as DNA, the CDR3 is TGTGCCAGCAGCCCGGAACAGGGAATCAGCTTCTTC. Its translation is CASSPEQGISFF.

This clone appeared a single time. The rearrangement uses TRBV18 and TRBJ2-3; D is ambiguous. Germline-derived CDR1 and CDR2 are KGHSH and LQKENI. The germline V and J ends were trimmed by 2 bases and 3 bases, with 9 bases remaining between them. This CDR3 is 14 amino acids long. The CDR3 protein is CASSPSTATDTQYF. CDR3 in DNA: TGTGCCAGCTCACCATCCACAGCAACAGATACGCAGTATTTT.

As DNA, the CDR3 is TGCGCCAGCAGCTTAGGGGCGGCTGATGAAGCTTTCTTT. Translated, it gives CASSLGAADEAFF. The chain employs TRBV5-1 and TRBJ1-1, with a possible D match to TRBD1 (5 bases). Trimming removed 2 bases from V and 7 bases from J, with 12 bases in between. The CDR3 runs to 13 residues. CDR1 and CDR2 (germline): SGHRS, YFSETQ.

This clone was detected a few times. The chain couples TRBV7-2 to TRBJ1-2; maybe TRBD1 (5 bases). V shed 10 bases and J shed 3 bases, with 18 bases lying between them. The CDR3 is 14 residues long. CDR1 SGHTA and CDR2 FQGNSA come from the germline V gene. In nucleotides, the CDR3 is TGTGCCAACTCACTTAGGCAGGGTGACTATGGCTACACCTTC. The encoded protein is CANSLRQGDYGYTF.

There are a few counts of this clone. The chain couples TRBV10-1 to TRBJ2-1; possible D gene TRBD1, 6 bases. The CDR3 is made up of 16 amino acids. Germline lookup yields CDR1 WNHNN and CDR2 SYGVQD (reference sequence). V was cut by 3 bases and J by 1 base, with 13 bases left in between. CDR3 residues: CASSDRTAQSYNEQFF. CDR3 nucleotides: TGCGCCAGCAGTGATCGGACAGCACAATCCTACAATGAGCAGTTCTTC.

The chain links TRBV19 to TRBJ1-2; D is possibly TRBD1 (6 bases). The V gene's germline CDR1 is LNHDA and CDR2 SQIVND (reference sequence). The CDR3 is made up of 15 amino acids. Trimming cost V 2 bases and J 8 bases, with 18 bases left between them. The CDR3 reads CASSIRDTPGSGYTF. The CDR3 DNA is TGTGCCAGTAGTATAAGGGACACCCCGGGATCCGGCTACACCTTC. The variable domain in full, completed from reference TRBV19 and TRBJ1-2, reads DGGITQSPKYLFRKEGQNVTLSCEQNLNHDAMYWYRQDPGQGLRLIYYSQIVNDFQKGDIAEGYSVSREKKESFPLTVTSAQKNPTAFYLCASSIRDTPGSGYTFGSGTRLTVV.

This chain links TRBV14 with TRBJ1-6, with 11 bases lining up with TRBD1. This CDR3 comprises 14 residues. V gave up 4 bases and J gave up 7 bases; unmatched junction bases: 0. In germline, CDR1 is SGHDN, CDR2 FVKESK. CDR3 sequence: CASSRDRGNSPLHF. The CDR3 nucleotides read TGTGCCAGCAGCCGGGACAGGGGGAATTCACCCCTCCACTTT.

The genes are TRBV27 and TRBJ1-2; 7 positions match TRBD1. This CDR3 region has 13 residues. Trimming cost V 5 bases and J 3 bases; bases outside gene matches: 3. Germline lookup yields CDR1 MNHEY and CDR2 SMNVEV (reference sequence). CDR3 in amino acids: CASSGQGDYGYTF. In DNA form, the CDR3 reads TGTGCCAGCAGTGGTCAGGGGGACTATGGCTACACCTTC.

In DNA, the CDR3 is TGTGCCTGGCACCCCAGGGGGTTCGAAAGCCCTGAAGCTTTCTTT. The encoded protein is CAWHPRGFESPEAFF. This sequence joins TRBV30 and TRBJ1-1; 7 nucleotides agree with TRBD1. This CDR3 contains 15 residues. Germline lookup yields CDR1 GTSNPN and CDR2 SVGIG (reference sequence). V lost 5 bases, J lost 6 bases, and 15 bases stayed unmatched.

This chain links TRBV5-5 with TRBJ1-1, with 8 bases fitting TRBD1. The CDR3 is 16 amino acids. V was pared by 0 bases and J by 5 bases, with 9 bases of the junction left unmatched. Germline V lookup: CDR1 SGHKS, CDR2 YYEKEE (reference sequence). The CDR3 region has the DNA TGTGCCAGCAGCTTGGTACCAGGGGGCGCAGGAACTGAAGCTTTCTTT. Amino acid sequence: CASSLVPGGAGTEAFF.

J is TRBJ1-4 and V is TRBV5-1, with 9 bases fitting TRBD1. V shed 3 bases and J 7 bases; nucleotides not matched to a gene: 10. From germline, CDR1 is SGHRS and CDR2 YFSETQ. The CDR3 consists of 16 residues. In DNA, the CDR3 is TGCGCCAGCAGCTCTATCTACAGGGGGCGGGGTGAAAAACTGTTTTTT. Residues: CASSSIYRGRGEKLFF.

The gene calls are TRBV2 and TRBJ2-1; possible D gene TRBD1, 6 bases. Trimming took off 6 bases at V and 8 bases at J, with 11 bases between the two ends. CDR1 and CDR2 (germline): SNHLY, FYNNEI. CDR3 length: 12 amino acids. The CDR3 sequence is CASRGGGDEQFF. CDR3 DNA: TGTGCCAGCAGAGGGGGTGGCGATGAGCAGTTCTTC.

The chain is built from TRBV21-1 and TRBJ2-7; TRBD2, the table's D call, was not compared with the DNA. TRBV21-1 is a pseudogene. The CDR3 spans 16 residues. As DNA, the CDR3 is TGTGCCAGCAGCGCCCGAACTAGGAGAGGTCACTACGAGCAGTACTTC. This gives the protein CASSARTRRGHYEQYF.

The chain employs TRBV29-1 and TRBJ2-2; no firm D call. V dropped 5 bases and J dropped 5 bases, with 6 bases sitting between them. This CDR3 is 11 amino acids long. Germline loops: CDR1 SQVTM, CDR2 ANQGSEA. The CDR3 DNA reads TGCAGCGTTCTCCGTACCGGGGAGCTGTTTTTT. As protein: CSVLRTGELFF.

This chain links TRBV7-9 with TRBJ2-1; TRBD2 aligns across 9 bases. The CDR3 extends over 18 amino acids. Germline lookup yields CDR1 SEHNR and CDR2 FQNEAQ (reference sequence). Losses at the gene ends were 2 bases for V and 0 bases for J; bases not matched to a gene: 8. CDR3 DNA sequence: TGTGCCAGCAGCTTACAAGCGGGGGGCCGGAGCTCCTACAATGAGCAGTTCTTC. Translation: CASSLQAGGRSSYNEQFF.

The rearrangement links TRBV5-3 to TRBJ2-7; the D gene is possibly TRBD1 (5 bases). TRBV5-3 is labeled an ORF, and its function is uncertain. The V gene lost 2 bases and the J gene lost 0 bases, with 12 bases spanning the gap. This CDR3 has 15 residues. Here the CDR3 DNA reads TGTGCCAGAAGCTTTTGGGCAGGGCCCTCCTACGAGCAGTACTTC. Encoded protein: CARSFWAGPSYEQYF.

The genes are TRBV7-9 and TRBJ1-5; D gene ambiguous. With 5 bases removed from V and 4 bases from J, the gap between germline ends came to 12 bases. Germline V CDR1 and CDR2: SEHNR, FQNEAQ (reference sequence). This CDR3 comprises 14 residues. In DNA form, the CDR3 reads TGTGCCAGCAGCCAGAACGGAGTTAATCAGCCCCAGCATTTT. The encoded protein is CASSQNGVNQPQHF.

This chain joins TRBV7-9 and TRBJ1-1; D ambiguous. This CDR3 spans 10 amino acids. Germline V lookup: CDR1 SEHNR, CDR2 FQNEAQ (reference sequence). V gave up 5 bases and J gave up 8 bases, with 6 bases separating them. The CDR3 protein is CASSPGEAFF. The CDR3 region has the DNA TGTGCCAGCAGCCCGGGGGAAGCTTTCTTT. Variable domain in full (rest from reference TRBV7-9 and TRBJ1-1): DTGVSQNPRHKITKRGQNVTFRCDPISEHNRLYWYRQTLGQGPEFLTYFQNEAQLEKSRLLSDRFSAERPKGSFSTLEIQRTEQGDSAMYLCASSPGEAFFGQGTRLTVV.

The V call is TRBV7-2, the J call TRBJ1-2; 7 bases match TRBD1. There are 12 residues in the CDR3. V shed 2 bases, J shed 12 bases, and the junction held 6 bases outside the gene matches. CDR1 is SGHTA, CDR2 FQGNSA, per germline. CDR3 nucleotide sequence: TGTGCCAGCAGCTTAATTGACAGGGTTCACACCTTC. It specifies CASSLIDRVHTF.